These 5 T cell receptor beta chains were all obtained from the same sample, sequenced in a study of cytomegalovirus exposure and HLA in healthy donors. The study ran its PCR with 60 Vbeta and 13 Jbeta primers. Libraries were prepared by immunoSEQ multiplex PCR; TCRdb keeps only in-frame clonotypes and omits some of them. The sample contains some 120,000 clones, more than 75% of which appear only once. The sample comprised PBMCs. All receptors come from a woman aged 55 to 70 in good health and CMV-seropositive.

The chain couples TRBV11-2 to TRBJ2-1; 11 nucleotides line up with TRBD2. CDR3 length: 18 residues. The J segment lost 9 bases and the V segment lost 1 base, leaving 14 bases of the junction unmatched. Germline lookup yields CDR1 SGHAT and CDR2 FQNNGV. The CDR3 DNA is TGTGCCAGCAGCTTAGCAGGGGCTAGCGGGGGGCTCCGGGGTGAGCAGTTCTTC. Protein: CASSLAGASGGLRGEQFF.

The rearrangement joins TRBV6-6 to TRBJ1-5; 9 bases fit TRBD1. The CDR3 is 15 amino acids. Losses at the gene ends were 6 bases for V and 3 bases for J; bases not matched to a gene: 6. Looked up from germline, CDR1 is MNHNY and CDR2 is SVGAGI (reference sequence). The CDR3 bases are TGTGCCAGCAGAACCGACAGGGGGAACAATCAGCCCCAGCATTTT. It is translated as CASRTDRGNNQPQHF.

This clone came up a few times. The chain has TRBV5-1 and TRBJ2-1; 13 nucleotides match TRBD2. V shed 2 bases, J shed 4 bases, and the junction held 21 bases outside the gene matches. Germline V lookup: CDR1 SGHRS, CDR2 YFSETQ. This CDR3 is 22 amino acids long. The CDR3 DNA follows: TGCGCCAGCAGCTTTTTAGCGGCCCCGGGACTAGCGGGACAGGAAGGGTACAATGAGCAGTTCTTC. Its translation is CASSFLAAPGLAGQEGYNEQFF.

The chain recombines TRBV7-2 with TRBJ2-1, with 7 bases identical to TRBD2. With 7 bases clipped from V and 5 bases from J, the junction kept 5 bases outside the gene matches. CDR1 is SGHTA and CDR2 is FQGNSA in the germline V gene. The CDR3 consists of 13 residues. CDR3 sequence (DNA): TGTGCCAGCAACCGCGGGGGACACAATGAGCAGTTCTTC. It specifies CASNRGGHNEQFF.

This chain links TRBV5-1 with TRBJ2-2; D might be TRBD2 (5 bases). The CDR3 consists of 15 residues. Germline CDR1 and CDR2: SGHRS and YFSETQ. With 0 bases removed from V and 1 base from J, the gap between germline ends came to 7 bases. The CDR3 region is CASSLVAGNTGELFF. In DNA, the CDR3 is TGCGCCAGCAGCTTGGTGGCGGGGAACACCGGGGAGCTGTTTTTT.